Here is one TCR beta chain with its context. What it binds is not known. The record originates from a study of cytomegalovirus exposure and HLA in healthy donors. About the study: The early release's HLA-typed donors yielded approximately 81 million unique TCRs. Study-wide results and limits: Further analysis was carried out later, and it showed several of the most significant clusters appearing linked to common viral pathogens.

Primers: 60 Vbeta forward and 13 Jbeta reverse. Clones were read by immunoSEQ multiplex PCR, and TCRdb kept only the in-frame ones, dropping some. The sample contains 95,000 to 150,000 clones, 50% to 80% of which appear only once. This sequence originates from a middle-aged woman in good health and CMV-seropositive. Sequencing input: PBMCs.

The CDR3 loop reads CASSITSGTSFDEQYF. CDR3 bases: TGCGCCAGCAGTATTACTTCCGGGACTAGCTTCGACGAGCAGTACTTC. V is TRBV10-2 and J is TRBJ2-7, with 9 bases that match TRBD2. The CDR3 length is 16 residues. The V gene's germline CDR1 is WSHSY and CDR2 SAAADI. Unmatched junction bases numbered 13, after V lost 5 bases and J lost 5 bases.